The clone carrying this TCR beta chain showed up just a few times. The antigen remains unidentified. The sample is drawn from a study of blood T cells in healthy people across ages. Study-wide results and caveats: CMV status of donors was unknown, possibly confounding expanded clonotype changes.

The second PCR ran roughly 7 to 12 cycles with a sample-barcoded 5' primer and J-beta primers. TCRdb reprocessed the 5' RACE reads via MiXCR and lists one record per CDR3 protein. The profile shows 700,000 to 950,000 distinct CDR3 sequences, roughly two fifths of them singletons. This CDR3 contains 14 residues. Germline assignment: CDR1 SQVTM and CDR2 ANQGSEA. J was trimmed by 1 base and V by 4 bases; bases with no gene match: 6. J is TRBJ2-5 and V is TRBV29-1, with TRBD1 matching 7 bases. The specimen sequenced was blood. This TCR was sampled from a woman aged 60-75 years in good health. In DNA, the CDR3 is TGCAGCGTTGCCCCTAGGGACAGCCAAGAGACCCAGTACTTC. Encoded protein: CSVAPRDSQETQYF. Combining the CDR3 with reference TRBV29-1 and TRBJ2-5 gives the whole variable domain SAVISQKPSRDICQRGTSLTIQCQVDSQVTMMFWYRQQPGQSLTLIATANQGSEATYESGFVIDKFPISRPNLTFSTLTVSNMSPEDSSIYLCSVAPRDSQETQYFGPGTRLLVL.